The present TCR beta chain was sequenced within a study of cytomegalovirus exposure and HLA in healthy donors. Study-wide findings and caveats: HLA allele associations emerged for roughly 17,000 TCR beta sequences in a later analysis, at 0.05 false discovery rate.

This clone has just one count. The antigen is not known. The CDR3 is 14 residues long. The V segment lost 0 bases and the J segment 7 bases; nucleotides outside the gene matches: 3. Germline V gene sequence: CDR1 SGDLS, CDR2 YYNGEE. The PCR made use of 60 Vbeta and 13 Jbeta primers. This table comes from immunoSEQ multiplex PCR, and its TCRdb copy is limited to in-frame clones, with some not included. Here the sample spans 150,000 or so clones, 77% being singletons. Sample: PBMCs. The clonotype comes from a female donor in good health and CMV-seronegative. The rearrangement links TRBV9 to TRBJ2-2; 7 positions match TRBD1. The CDR3 DNA is TGTGCCAGCAGCGTAGAGGGGGCGTACGGGGAGCTGTTTTTT. Amino acid sequence: CASSVEGAYGELFF.